The next 17 T cell receptor beta chains were all read from a single sample in a study of CD4 and CD8 cells across lung adenocarcinoma regions. TCRdb reanalysed the PCR reads using MiXCR and keeps one entry per CDR3 protein. The data contain under 20,000 distinct CDR3 sequences, 46% of them singletons. Sequencing was done on a sample of CD4+ T cells from the margin of a lung tumor. All receptors come from a male donor with lung adenocarcinoma. The CD4 and CD8 labels of this study may be unreliable.

This clonotype showed up just once. A junction end diverges from the germline sequence, so it may reflect a read error. This rearrangement joins TRBV6-1 to TRBJ2-4; D might be TRBD1 or TRBD2, each matching 5 bases. The CDR3 totals 15 residues. Germline V gene sequence: CDR1 MNHNS, CDR2 SASEGT. CDR3 protein: CARSEGLSGKNIQYF. For the CDR3, the DNA is TGTGCCCGCAGCGAGGGGCTGTCAGGCAAAAACATTCAGTACTTT.

In regard to this clonotype: An end of the junction does not agree with germline; a read error may underlie this. The rearrangement uses TRBV30 and TRBJ2-3, with TRBD2 matching over 7 bases. CDR3 length: 15 amino acids. CDR1 and CDR2 (germline): GTSNPN, SVGIG (reference sequence). The CDR3, as DNA: TGTGCCTGGAGCCCTAAGCGGGATGGGGCAGACATGCAGTACTTT. It yields the protein CAWSPKRDGADMQYF.

In its sample, this clonotype is medium-sized. V is TRBV7-2 and J is TRBJ2-1; TRBD2 aligns across 7 bases. With 5 bases clipped from V and 3 bases from J, the junction kept 7 bases outside the gene matches. Germline CDR1 SGHTA, CDR2 FQGNSA. The CDR3 runs to 15 residues. CDR3 in amino acids: CASSPGRGSYNEQFF. CDR3 in DNA: TGTGCCAGCAGCCCCGGGCGCGGGAGCTACAATGAGCAGTTCTTC.

The chain uses TRBV6-1 and TRBJ2-7; TRBD2 is a possible D gene (6 bases). V was trimmed by 2 bases and J by 2 bases, leaving 13 bases between them. Germline V gene lookup returns CDR1 MNHNS and CDR2 SASEGT. The CDR3 sequence is 15 residues long. CDR3 protein: CASSEPLAPPYEQYF. The CDR3 DNA sequence: TGTGCCAGCAGTGAACCCCTAGCGCCTCCCTACGAGCAGTACTTC.

V is TRBV9 and J is TRBJ2-7, with 11 positions matching TRBD2. CDR1 SGDLS and CDR2 YYNGEE come from the germline V gene. V shed 2 bases and J 7 bases; nucleotides not matched to a gene: 8. The CDR3 runs to 15 residues. The CDR3 nucleotides are TGTGCCAGCAGCGTCGGGACTAGCGGCTCACTGGAGCAGTACTTC. As protein: CASSVGTSGSLEQYF.

This sequence joins TRBV14 and TRBJ2-3, with 9 positions matching TRBD2. With the DNA end fitting TRBJ2-7 better, the J assignment may be wrong. CDR1 is SGHDN, CDR2 FVKESK, per germline. CDR3 length equals 17 residues. The CDR3 reads CASSQDAGGGGTNMQYF. DNA of the CDR3: TGTGCCAGCAGCCAAGACGCGGGGGGGGGAGGCACAAACATGCAGTACTTC.

In this sample, this clonotype turned up many times. V and J are TRBV7-2 and TRBJ1-1, with D tentatively TRBD1 (6 bases). The V gene's germline CDR1 is SGHTA and CDR2 FQGNSA. This CDR3 is 13 amino acids long. V lost 6 bases and J lost 0, with 8 bases in between. CDR3 bases: TGTGCCAGCAGTACAGGGATGAACACTGAAGCTTTCTTT. Amino acids: CASSTGMNTEAFF.

The J gene is TRBJ2-1, the V gene TRBV6-1; 7 bases line up with TRBD2. The CDR3 runs 18 residues. Germline trimming cut 7 bases from V and 0 bases from J; bases unmatched to any gene: 15. Germline-derived CDR1 and CDR2 are MNHNS and SASEGT. CDR3 amino acids: CASTPGRVSESSYNEQFF. The DNA for the CDR3 is TGTGCCAGCACCCCAGGGAGGGTGTCGGAGAGCTCCTACAATGAGCAGTTCTTC.

This clonotype has ten or more counts. The CDR3 loop is CASVDGALTDTQYF. CDR3 nucleotide sequence: TGTGCCAGCGTCGACGGGGCGCTGACAGATACGCAGTATTTT. The chain carries TRBV12-3 or TRBV12-4 and TRBJ2-3; D tentatively reads TRBD1 or TRBD2 (5 bases each). This CDR3 is 14 amino acids long. The ends were cut back, 8 bases at V and 3 bases at J, with 15 bases in the middle.

The gene calls are TRBV6-5 and TRBJ2-1; D remains unclear. The germline V gene encodes CDR1 MNHEY and CDR2 SVGAGI. V gave up 2 bases and J gave up 4 bases, with 6 bases separating them. The CDR3 spans 13 residues. CDR3 coding DNA: TGTGCCAGCAGTTACCAGCCGTACAATGAGCAGTTCTTC. Its protein is CASSYQPYNEQFF.

As to this clonotype: At one end, the junction sequence differs from germline, possibly due to a read error. The CDR3 here is CASSVRDRGPLDEDTQYF. CDR3 nucleotides: TGTGCCAGCAGTGTCCGGGACCGGGGGCCGTTAGACGAAGATACGCAGTACTTT. The chain has TRBV6-1 and TRBJ2-3, with D perhaps TRBD1 or TRBD2 (6 bases each). Germline V gene lookup returns CDR1 MNHNS and CDR2 SASEGT. This CDR3 spans 18 amino acids.

The V and J genes are TRBV27 and TRBJ2-5, with a tentative D call TRBD2 (6 bases). The CDR3 covers 17 residues. Trimming cost V 8 bases and J 4 bases, with 26 bases left between them. Looked up from germline, CDR1 is MNHEY and CDR2 is SMNVEV (reference sequence). The CDR3 DNA reads as TGTGCCAGCTGTGCGGGGCGACTAGGCCGTGAGCCAGAGACCCAGTACTTC. Translated: CASCAGRLGREPETQYF.

This clonotype was seen many times. The V gene is TRBV12-3 or TRBV12-4, the J gene TRBJ1-2; 7 bases match TRBD1. The CDR3 is made up of 14 amino acids. V lost 6 bases to trimming and J lost 4 bases; unmatched junction nucleotides: 8. CDR3 nucleotides: TGTGCCAGCAGACAGGGGAGAAATAGCTATGGCTACACCTTC. Its translation is CASRQGRNSYGYTF.

This clonotype came up a few times. This rearrangement joins TRBV6-1 to TRBJ2-1, with D tentatively TRBD1 or TRBD2 (5 bases each). This CDR3 comprises 16 residues. In germline, CDR1 is MNHNS, CDR2 SASEGT. V was clipped by 2 bases and J by 4 bases, with 15 bases between them. The CDR3 loop reads CASSELGAGSYNEQFF. The DNA for the CDR3 is TGTGCCAGCAGTGAACTTGGGGCAGGGAGTTACAATGAGCAGTTCTTC.

A word on this clonotype: Relative to the germline gene, one junction end is altered; a read error may explain this. The chain couples TRBV4-1 to TRBJ2-3; D may match TRBD1 or TRBD2 (6 bases each). The CDR3 consists of 16 residues. Germline CDR1 MGHRA, CDR2 YSYEKL. In DNA, the CDR3 is TGCGCCAGCAGCCAAGATCGAGGGGGGAGAAAAGATACGCAGTATTTC. This codes for CASSQDRGGRKDTQYF.

This clonotype qualifies as medium-sized (0.01 to 0.1%). The chain carries TRBV6-5 and TRBJ2-2, with D unresolved. Germline V gene sequence: CDR1 MNHEY, CDR2 SVGAGI. V dropped 6 bases and J dropped 0 bases, with 5 bases sitting between them. The CDR3 covers 13 residues. CDR3 DNA sequence: TGTGCCAGCAGGGGCGCGAACACCGGGGAGCTGTTTTTT. Its protein is CASRGANTGELFF.

This chain joins TRBV14 and TRBJ2-2; perhaps TRBD2 as D (6 bases). CDR1 and CDR2 from the germline V gene are SGHDN and FVKESK. Trimming took 4 bases from V and 5 from J, leaving 14 bases between them. CDR3 size: 15 residues. The CDR3 reads CASSPERSGTGELFF. The DNA of the CDR3 is TGTGCCAGCAGCCCGGAAAGGAGCGGGACCGGGGAGCTGTTTTTT.